Here is one T cell receptor beta chain with its context. Its antigen is unknown. Trimming cost V 6 bases and J 11 bases, with 17 bases left between them. This CDR3 spans 13 amino acids. Germline V gene lookup returns CDR1 ENHRY and CDR2 SYGVKD. The data stem from a study of identical twins. Template switching added a universal primer binding site, and final cDNA carried unique molecular identifiers. TCRdb processed the 5' RACE reads anew with MiXCR; each CDR3 protein has one entry. The sample comprises some 660,000 distinct CDR3 sequences, 8.6% of which are singletons, and more than 0.75% rests with the top ten. Overall study findings and caveats: Models underpredicted monozygotic twin sharing of out-of-frame TCR alpha.

These data also formed part of another study, on yellow fever vaccine responses in identical twins.

Sequencing input: PBMCs. The J gene is TRBJ1-5, the V gene TRBV10-3; D is ambiguous. This sequence was found in a young woman in good health. The CDR3 sequence: CAIRKEWQSAQHF. CDR3 DNA sequence: TGTGCCATCAGAAAAGAATGGCAATCAGCCCAGCATTTT.